This T cell receptor beta chain is drawn from a study of T cell repertoires in cytomegalovirus infection. Study results and limitations: Using cumulative public TCR beta family frequency, the authors identified those who carried CMV together with the relevant HLA.

In TCRdb, the reads were re-called with MiXCR into one record per CDR3 protein. The sample carries under 95,000 distinct CDR3 sequences, about half recorded once. Notes on this clonotype: Antigen: not known.

The sequence was obtained from a human donor in good health (CMV status not recorded). Some clones in this sample may be carry-over from other donors' samples. The input for sequencing was CD8+ T cells from cultured PBMCs, taken from culture after CMV antigen stimulation.

This chain's CDR3 is CASSSPMRGTDEAFF. Written as DNA, the CDR3 is TGTGCCAGCAGCTCGCCAATGAGGGGAACAGATGAAGCTTTCTTT. V gene TRBV7-6 combines with J gene TRBJ1-1; TRBD1 might be the D (5 bases). The CDR3 covers 15 residues. The V end lost 4 bases, the J end lost 7 bases, and 19 bases lay between the germline ends. Germline V gene sequence: CDR1 SGHVS, CDR2 FNYEAQ.